Sequencing of this T cell receptor (beta chain) was carried out in a study of CD8+CD57+ T cells in acquired aplastic anemia. Patients included in sequencing had previously demonstrated CD8+CD57+ cell expansion by flow cytometry. Every patient presented with severe acquired aplastic anemia. Turning to this clonotype: The target antigen is unknown. At one end the junction does not follow the germline gene, possibly because of a read error.

The CDR3 loop spans 14 amino acids. Germline V gene lookup returns CDR1 SGHTA and CDR2 FQGTGA. Genomic DNA was employed as the template in profiling TCR beta VDJ and CDR3. Using its own MiXCR run on the reads, TCRdb lists one record per CDR3 protein. The table has about 270,000 distinct CDR3 sequences, approximately 80% seen once. Study outcomes and limitations: Patients and controls shared 25 to 30 CD8+ CDR3 sequences. CD8+ Simpson's diversity showed no significant patient-control difference.

The source is a human donor with aplastic anemia. This sequence joins TRBV7-3 and TRBJ2-3; possible D gene TRBD2, 6 bases. Sequenced material: sorted CD4+, CD8+, or CD8+CD57+ T cells (not recorded which) from PBMCs. CDR3 nucleotides: TGTGCCAGCAGCTTTGGGGGAGGTCCGGATACGAAGTATTTT. Its translation: CASSFGGGPDTKYF.